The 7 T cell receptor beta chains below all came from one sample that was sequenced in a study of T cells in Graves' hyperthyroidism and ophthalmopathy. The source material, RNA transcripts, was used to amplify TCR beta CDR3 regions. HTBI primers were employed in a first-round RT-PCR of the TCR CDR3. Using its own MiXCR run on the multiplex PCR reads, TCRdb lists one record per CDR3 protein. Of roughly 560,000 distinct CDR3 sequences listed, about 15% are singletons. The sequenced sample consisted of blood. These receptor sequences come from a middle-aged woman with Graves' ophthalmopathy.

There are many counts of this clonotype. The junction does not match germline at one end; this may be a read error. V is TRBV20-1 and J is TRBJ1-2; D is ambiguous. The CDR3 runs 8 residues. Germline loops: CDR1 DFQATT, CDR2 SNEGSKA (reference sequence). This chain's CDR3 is CSASRSAF. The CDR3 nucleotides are TGCAGTGCAAGCCGGTCCGCCTTC.

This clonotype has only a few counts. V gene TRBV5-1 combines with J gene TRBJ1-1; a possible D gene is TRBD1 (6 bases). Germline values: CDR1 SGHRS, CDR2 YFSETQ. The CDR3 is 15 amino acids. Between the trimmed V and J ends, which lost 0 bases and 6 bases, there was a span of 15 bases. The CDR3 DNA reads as TGCGCCAGCAGCTTGGATTTTGGGGGGCCGGCTGAAGCTTTCTTT. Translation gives CASSLDFGGPAEAFF.

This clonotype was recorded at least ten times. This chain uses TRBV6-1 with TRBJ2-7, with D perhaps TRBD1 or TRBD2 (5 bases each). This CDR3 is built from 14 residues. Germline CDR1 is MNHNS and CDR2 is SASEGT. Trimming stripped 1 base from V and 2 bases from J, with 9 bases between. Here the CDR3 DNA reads TGTGCCAGCAGTGAAGTGAGGGGCCCCTACGAGCAGTACTTC. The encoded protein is CASSEVRGPYEQYF.

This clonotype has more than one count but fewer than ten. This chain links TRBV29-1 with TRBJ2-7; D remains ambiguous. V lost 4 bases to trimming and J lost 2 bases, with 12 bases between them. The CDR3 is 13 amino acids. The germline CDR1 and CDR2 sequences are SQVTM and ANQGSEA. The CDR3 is CSVGLPSPYEQYF. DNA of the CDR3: TGCAGCGTTGGGCTACCGAGCCCCTACGAGCAGTACTTC.

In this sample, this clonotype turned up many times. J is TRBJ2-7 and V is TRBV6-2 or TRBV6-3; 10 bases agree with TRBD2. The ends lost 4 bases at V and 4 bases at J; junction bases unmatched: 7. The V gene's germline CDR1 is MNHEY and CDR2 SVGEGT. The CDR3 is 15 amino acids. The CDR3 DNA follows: TGTGCCAGCAGTTTCTCCGGGACTAGCGATTACGAGCAGTACTTC. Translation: CASSFSGTSDYEQYF.

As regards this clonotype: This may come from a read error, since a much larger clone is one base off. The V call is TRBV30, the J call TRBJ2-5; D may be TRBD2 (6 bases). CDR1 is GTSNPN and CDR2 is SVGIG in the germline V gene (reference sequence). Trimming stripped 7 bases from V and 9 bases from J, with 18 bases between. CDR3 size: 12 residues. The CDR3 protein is CASDGDFGAQYF. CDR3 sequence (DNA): TGTGCCTCTGACGGGGACTTCGGGGCCCAGTACTTC. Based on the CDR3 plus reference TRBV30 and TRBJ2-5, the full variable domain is SQTIHQWPATLVQPVGSPLSLECTVEGTSNPNLYWYRQAAGRGLQLLFYSVGIGQISSEVPQNLSASRPQDRQFILSSKKLLLSDSGFYLCASDGDFGAQYFGPGTRLLVL.

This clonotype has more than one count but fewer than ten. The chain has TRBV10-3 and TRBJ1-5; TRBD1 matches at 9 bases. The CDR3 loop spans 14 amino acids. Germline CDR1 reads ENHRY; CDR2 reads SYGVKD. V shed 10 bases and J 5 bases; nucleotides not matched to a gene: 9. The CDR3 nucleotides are TGTGCCACCGCACCGGGACAGGGTGATCAGCCCCAGCATTTT. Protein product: CATAPGQGDQPQHF.